These 29 T cell receptor beta chains were all obtained from the same sample, sequenced in a study of shared clonotypes between healthy human individuals. Here immunoSEQ multiplex PCR was the method, and the copy in TCRdb shows in-frame clones only, minus some. This repertoire shows a few million clones, approximately 96% found once; its top ten account for roughly 0.13%. The specimen was naive CD4+ T cells sorted from blood. Subset: CD45RA+ positively selected. All receptors derive from a man between 18 and 35 years old in good health.

The CDR3 region is CASSGANTGELFF. The CDR3 bases are TGCGCCAGTAGCGGGGCGAACACCGGGGAGCTGTTTTTT. This chain uses TRBV10-1 with TRBJ2-2, with TRBD2 matching 8 bases. This CDR3 spans 13 amino acids. Trimming took 9 bases from V and 0 from J; bases not matched to a gene: 0. The germline V gene encodes CDR1 WNHNN and CDR2 SYGVQD (reference sequence).

This clone was seen only a few times. The V call is TRBV2, the J call TRBJ1-5, with no clear D. V was pared by 8 bases and J by 4 bases, with 12 bases between. This CDR3 contains 13 residues. CDR1 and CDR2 from the germline V gene are SNHLY and FYNNEI. For the CDR3, the DNA is TGTGCCAGCTCCCCGGAGGCTAATCAGCCCCAGCATTTT. Translated: CASSPEANQPQHF.

This clone has just a few counts. Other DNA sequences in the sample encode the same CDR3. V and J are TRBV6-5 and TRBJ1-6, with no clear D. Trimming left V 2 bases short and J 7 bases short, with 6 bases between. The CDR3 contains 13 residues. Germline V gene lookup returns CDR1 MNHEY and CDR2 SVGAGI. DNA for the CDR3: TGTGCCAGCAGTTACAGGGAAAATTCACCCCTCCACTTT. Translating gives CASSYRENSPLHF.

The genes are TRBV6-1 and TRBJ1-5; a possible D gene is TRBD1 (6 bases). Germline-derived CDR1 and CDR2 are MNHNS and SASEGT. The CDR3 contains 13 residues. V shed 7 bases and J shed 3 bases, with 10 bases lying between them. CDR3 nucleotide sequence: TGTGCCAGCACAGGGGACCTCAATCAGCCCCAGCATTTT. Translated, it gives CASTGDLNQPQHF.

The chain is built from TRBV4-3 and TRBJ2-6; 7 bases line up with TRBD1. The ends lost 0 bases at V and 2 bases at J; junction bases unmatched: 10. CDR3 length: 19 residues. Germline lookup yields CDR1 LGHNA and CDR2 YSLEER. The CDR3: CASSQDRAQGLAGANVLTF. The CDR3 region has the DNA TGCGCCAGCAGCCAAGATCGGGCACAGGGGTTGGCTGGGGCCAACGTCCTGACTTTC.

The V call is TRBV2, the J call TRBJ2-5; 9 nucleotides agree with TRBD2. With V trimmed by 5 bases and J by 5 bases, 15 bases remained unmatched. CDR1 and CDR2 from the germline V gene are SNHLY and FYNNEI. The CDR3 length is 17 residues. The CDR3 protein is CASSIKPALAGSETQYF. The CDR3 region has the DNA TGTGCCAGCAGTATTAAACCGGCACTAGCGGGTAGTGAGACCCAGTACTTC.

To note about this clone: Other DNA sequences in the same sample also yield this CDR3. The chain joins TRBV27 to TRBJ2-3, with D possibly TRBD2 on 5 matching bases. The CDR3 has 14 amino acids. The germline gives CDR1 MNHEY, CDR2 SMNVEV (reference sequence). V was clipped by 2 bases and J by 2 bases, with 8 bases between them. For the CDR3, the DNA is TGTGCCAGCAGTTTAGGGAGAGCCACAGATACGCAGTATTTT. Amino acid sequence: CASSLGRATDTQYF.

This clone was detected a few times. The chain links TRBV2 to TRBJ1-2; D gene ambiguous. V was cut by 6 bases and J by 5 bases, with 10 bases left in between. The CDR3 is 12 amino acids. Germline V gives CDR1 SNHLY, CDR2 FYNNEI. The CDR3 coding sequence is TGTGCCAGCAGCCAGAGTTTTTATGGCTACACCTTC. Protein sequence: CASSQSFYGYTF.

The chain combines TRBV25-1 with TRBJ1-2; 8 nucleotides agree with TRBD1. CDR1 MGHDK and CDR2 SYGVNS come from the germline V gene. The CDR3 contains 17 residues. J was trimmed by 0 bases and V by 3 bases; bases with no gene match: 9. CDR3 protein: CASSDRRQGPPNYGYTF. The DNA of the CDR3 is TGTGCCAGCAGTGACCGACGACAGGGGCCTCCTAACTATGGCTACACCTTC.

This chain links TRBV5-1 with TRBJ1-3, with 8 bases matching TRBD1. J lost 2 bases, V lost 0 bases, and 4 bases had no gene match. Germline V lookup: CDR1 SGHRS, CDR2 YFSETQ. The CDR3 length is 16 residues. The CDR3 DNA reads TGCGCCAGCAGCTTGGGCCCACAGGGGGCTGGAAACACCATATATTTT. It translates to CASSLGPQGAGNTIYF.

This clone appeared once. The chain joins TRBV5-1 to TRBJ2-2; D is possibly TRBD2 (6 bases). Per the germline V gene, CDR1 is SGHRS and CDR2 is YFSETQ. Trimming removed 7 bases at V and 2 bases at J, with 15 bases between. CDR3 length: 15 residues. The CDR3 nucleotides read TGCGCCAGCTCGTGGGGGGAAGTTAACACCGGGGAGCTGTTTTTT. Translating gives CASSWGEVNTGELFF.

The V and J genes are TRBV7-3 and TRBJ1-6; 9 bases line up with TRBD1. The CDR3 totals 15 residues. Germline assignment: CDR1 SGHTA and CDR2 FQGTGA. V was pared by 5 bases and J by 7 bases, with 6 bases of the junction left unmatched. The CDR3 loop reads CASSLQGAENSPLHF. The CDR3, as DNA: TGTGCCAGCAGCCTACAGGGGGCCGAAAATTCACCCCTCCACTTT.

V usage is TRBV4-1 and J usage is TRBJ1-2; TRBD1 might be the D (6 bases). Germline V gene lookup returns CDR1 MGHRA and CDR2 YSYEKL. The CDR3 is 15 amino acids. V was pared by 4 bases and J by 1 base, with 13 bases between. The DNA of the CDR3 is TGCGCCAGCAGCCGGCAAGGGGGGGGTAACTATGGCTACACCTTC. This gives the protein CASSRQGGGNYGYTF.

The rearrangement links TRBV6-1 to TRBJ1-1; D gene uncertain. The germline V gene has CDR1 MNHNS and CDR2 SASEGT. CDR3 length equals 14 residues. Trimming cost V 4 bases and J 3 bases, with 12 bases left between them. The CDR3 spells CASSVRLLDTEAFF. The DNA of the CDR3 is TGTGCCAGCAGTGTCCGGCTACTCGACACTGAAGCTTTCTTT.

V and J are TRBV10-1 and TRBJ1-1; D is ambiguous. Germline CDR1 WNHNN, CDR2 SYGVQD (reference sequence). V lost 7 bases and J lost 0, with 9 bases in between. The CDR3 sequence is 13 residues long. The CDR3 nucleotides are TGCGCCAGCAAGGAGAGTTTGAACACTGAAGCTTTCTTT. This gives the protein CASKESLNTEAFF.

Regarding this clone: This sample includes further DNA sequences coding for the same CDR3. The chain recombines TRBV2 with TRBJ2-5, with TRBD2 as a possible D gene (6 bases). Germline V gene data show CDR1 as SNHLY and CDR2 as FYNNEI. The CDR3 consists of 13 residues. Trimming cost V 6 bases and J 4 bases, with 12 bases left between them. The CDR3 DNA sequence: TGTGCCAGCAGCGGAGGGGTCGGAGAGACCCAGTACTTC. Its translation is CASSGGVGETQYF.

The gene calls are TRBV7-9 and TRBJ1-1; the D is unclear. V was clipped by 1 base and J by 0 bases, with 9 bases between them. Germline CDR1 reads SEHNR; CDR2 reads FQNEAQ (reference sequence). The CDR3 runs 15 residues. CDR3 bases: TGTGCCAGCAGCTTAGGCCCATCCATGAACACTGAAGCTTTCTTT. Translation gives CASSLGPSMNTEAFF.

The chain combines TRBV28 with TRBJ2-1; 12 positions agree with TRBD2. Losses at the gene ends were 6 bases for V and 6 bases for J; bases not matched to a gene: 6. Germline values: CDR1 MDHEN, CDR2 SYDVKM. The CDR3 is made up of 15 amino acids. The CDR3 sequence is CASRELAGGPNEQFF. The CDR3 bases are TGTGCCAGCAGGGAGCTAGCGGGGGGGCCCAATGAGCAGTTCTTC.

This clone was seen only a few times. J is TRBJ2-2 and V is TRBV30, with 8 bases that match TRBD1. Trimming removed 1 base from V and 3 bases from J; junction bases left unmatched: 10. Germline V gene sequence: CDR1 GTSNPN, CDR2 SVGIG (reference sequence). The CDR3 is made up of 17 amino acids. As DNA, the CDR3 is TGTGCCTGGAGTGACGACAGGGGAATTGTTTACACCGGGGAGCTGTTTTTT. This translates into CAWSDDRGIVYTGELFF.

The chain employs TRBV4-1 and TRBJ2-1; 7 positions match TRBD2. The junction had 12 bases not matched to a gene; V was cut back by 4 bases and J by 9 bases. Germline CDR1 reads MGHRA; CDR2 reads YSYEKL. The CDR3 extends over 15 amino acids. CDR3 in amino acids: CASSPASGTRGEQFF. The DNA for the CDR3 is TGCGCCAGCAGCCCAGCGAGCGGGACCCGCGGTGAGCAGTTCTTC.

The chain combines TRBV6-5 with TRBJ1-1, with no clear D. Per germline, CDR1 MNHEY and CDR2 SVGAGI. The CDR3 contains 15 residues. The V gene lost 0 bases and the J gene lost 1 base, with 9 bases spanning the gap. The CDR3 nucleotides read TGTGCCAGCAGTTACTCGACCTTACCGAACACTGAAGCTTTCTTT. This gives the protein CASSYSTLPNTEAFF.

This clone was counted a few times. This chain uses TRBV14 with TRBJ1-2; D ambiguous. Trimming took off 1 base at V and 3 bases at J, with 3 bases between the two ends. CDR3 length equals 12 residues. Germline values: CDR1 SGHDN, CDR2 FVKESK. CDR3 nucleotide sequence: TGTGCCAGCAGCCAAGGGTACTATGGCTACACCTTC. Residues: CASSQGYYGYTF.

In the case of this clone: Other DNA sequences in this specimen translate into the identical CDR3. The chain carries TRBV18 and TRBJ1-4; 7 nucleotides match TRBD1. CDR3 length: 14 amino acids. V was clipped by 4 bases and J by 2 bases; unmatched bases: 1. Germline V CDR1 and CDR2: KGHSH, LQKENI. The CDR3 loop reads CASSQGATNEKLFF. The CDR3 bases are TGTGCCAGCTCACAGGGGGCGACTAATGAAAAACTGTTTTTT.

J is TRBJ1-1 and V is TRBV12-5, with unresolved D. Germline lookup yields CDR1 LGHNT and CDR2 FRNRAP. Deletions cut 7 bases from V and 6 bases from J, with 21 bases between. The CDR3 length is 15 residues. Here the CDR3 DNA reads TGTGCTAGTGCCCTTTTGGGGTTATACGCCGCTGAAGCTTTCTTT. Translating gives CASALLGLYAAEAFF.

V gene TRBV30 combines with J gene TRBJ2-7; maybe TRBD1 (6 bases). The CDR3 spans 12 residues. Trimming took 2 bases from V and 9 from J, leaving 14 bases between them. Germline CDR1 and CDR2: GTSNPN and SVGIG (reference sequence). CDR3 sequence reads: CAWSPTGILQYF. The CDR3 region has the DNA TGTGCCTGGAGTCCCACAGGGATTCTGCAGTACTTC.

The rearrangement joins TRBV4-3 to TRBJ2-7; D unclear. Germline lookup yields CDR1 LGHNA and CDR2 YSLEER. The CDR3 runs 13 residues. Trimming cost V 0 bases and J 3 bases, with 6 bases left between them. The CDR3 DNA follows: TGCGCCAGCAGCCAAGAGTTGTACTACGAGCAGTACTTC. Encoded protein: CASSQELYYEQYF.

The gene calls are TRBV7-9 and TRBJ2-3; D not certain. The CDR3 covers 15 residues. CDR1 SEHNR and CDR2 FQNEAQ come from the germline V gene (reference sequence). Trimming removed 2 bases from V and 0 bases from J, with 9 bases in between. CDR3 sequence (DNA): TGTGCCAGCAGCTTAAATAGTTTCAGCACAGATACGCAGTATTTT. Encoded protein: CASSLNSFSTDTQYF.

Regarding this clone: The sample carries other DNA sequences with the same CDR3. The chain links TRBV18 to TRBJ1-3; no clear D gene. CDR3 size: 14 residues. Germline values: CDR1 KGHSH, CDR2 LQKENI. V lost 3 bases to trimming and J lost 0 bases, with 6 bases between them. The CDR3 sequence: CASSPNSSGNTIYF. The CDR3 DNA reads TGTGCCAGCTCACCGAACAGCTCTGGAAACACCATATATTTT.

This chain links TRBV7-8 with TRBJ2-3, with TRBD2 identical over 11 bases. The CDR3 extends over 16 amino acids. V gave up 1 base and J gave up 4 bases; unmatched junction bases: 4. Per germline, CDR1 SGHVS and CDR2 FQNEAQ. The CDR3: CASSLEASGGPDTQYF. DNA of the CDR3: TGTGCCAGCAGCTTAGAGGCTAGCGGGGGGCCAGATACGCAGTATTTT. The complete variable domain, with remaining parts taken from reference TRBV7-8 and TRBJ2-3, reads GAGVSQSPRYKVAKRGQDVALRCDPISGHVSLFWYQQALGQGPEFLTYFQNEAQLDKSGLPSDRFFAERPEGSVSTLKIQRTQQEDSAVYLCASSLEASGGPDTQYFGPGTRLTVL.